This record covers a single TCR beta chain. The CDR3 spans 15 residues. Trimming cost V 2 bases and J 5 bases, with 15 bases left between them. CDR1 is MGHRA, CDR2 YSYEKL, per germline. From RNA transcripts, TCR beta CDR3 regions were amplified. The TCR CDR3 first-round RT-PCR relied on the HTBI primer set. TCRdb reprocessed the multiplex PCR reads with MiXCR, giving one entry per CDR3 protein. The data hold more than 300,000 distinct CDR3 sequences, with less than 20% observed a single time. The sample comes from a study of T cells in Graves' hyperthyroidism and ophthalmopathy. Sequencing was carried out using blood. The receptor comes from a young man with Graves' ophthalmopathy. The chain recombines TRBV4-1 with TRBJ1-1; perhaps TRBD1 as D (5 bases). The CDR3 sequence is CASSQNGREGTEAFF. CDR3 sequence (DNA): TGCGCCAGCAGCCAAAACGGCAGGGAGGGAACTGAAGCTTTCTTT.